This passage covers 15 T cell receptor beta chains from one sample sequenced in a study of radiotherapy plus CTLA-4 blockade in lung cancer. Profiled with immunoSEQ multiplex PCR; TCRdb holds only in-frame clones, not every one. The sample carries 30,000 to 45,000 clones, 70% to 75% recorded once. The sample consisted of peripheral blood, taken from a patient treated with radiotherapy plus ipilimumab. The receptors derive from a human donor with non-small cell lung cancer who had stable disease on radiotherapy plus ipilimumab.

V gene TRBV7-2 combines with J gene TRBJ2-3; either TRBD1 or TRBD2 may supply D (6 bases each). Germline-derived CDR1 and CDR2 are SGHTA and FQGNSA. The CDR3 contains 16 residues. Trimming shortened V by 2 bases and J by 0 bases, and 12 bases separated the two germline ends. CDR3 in amino acids: CASSLRGAFSTDTQYF. Written as DNA, the CDR3 is TGTGCCAGCAGCTTAAGGGGGGCCTTCAGCACAGATACGCAGTATTTT.

As DNA, the CDR3 is TGTGCCAGTAGTATAGATATCTTTGGGCAGGGGGCCTCTCAGCCCCAGCATTTT. This translates into CASSIDIFGQGASQPQHF. The chain employs TRBV19 and TRBJ1-5, with 8 positions matching TRBD1. The CDR3 has 18 amino acids. CDR1 is LNHDA and CDR2 is SQIVND in the germline V gene (reference sequence). Trimming cost V 0 bases and J 6 bases; bases outside gene matches: 13.

The chain recombines TRBV28 with TRBJ2-7; D is possibly TRBD1 (6 bases). Per germline, CDR1 MDHEN and CDR2 SYDVKM. The CDR3 spans 13 residues. The V end was cut by 6 bases, the J end by 5 bases, with 14 bases between. CDR3 nucleotides: TGTGCCAGCAGAGAACAGGGTAAGGACGAGCAGTACGTC. Encoded protein: CASREQGKDEQYV.

This clone showed up just a few times. The V call is TRBV20-1, the J call TRBJ2-3; D tentatively fits TRBD1 or TRBD2 (5 bases each). Trimming shortened V by 6 bases and J by 9 bases, and 13 bases separated the two germline ends. The germline CDR1 and CDR2 sequences are DFQATT and SNEGSKA (reference sequence). This CDR3 comprises 11 residues. CDR3 coding DNA: TGCAGTGCAATATCCGGGACCACGCAGTATTTT. It translates to CSAISGTTQYF.

This chain connects TRBV5-1 to TRBJ2-5; 9 positions agree with TRBD2. V lost 0 bases and J lost 2; bases outside the gene matches: 5. The CDR3 spans 16 residues. Germline CDR1 and CDR2: SGHRS and YFSETQ. In DNA form, the CDR3 reads TGCGCCAGCAGCTTGGAGGAGCGGGGGGTACAAGAGACCCAGTACTTC. Residues: CASSLEERGVQETQYF.

This clone showed up just a few times. The V and J genes are TRBV19 and TRBJ1-5, with 7 bases lining up with TRBD1. Losses at the gene ends were 4 bases for V and 1 base for J; bases not matched to a gene: 16. The CDR3 runs 19 residues. The V gene's germline CDR1 is LNHDA and CDR2 SQIVND (reference sequence). The CDR3 loop reads CASSTDPTRGLVSNQPQHF. CDR3 coding DNA: TGTGCCAGTAGTACGGACCCGACCAGGGGGTTGGTAAGCAATCAGCCCCAGCATTTT.

The chain joins TRBV6-1 to TRBJ2-7, with TRBD2 identical over 7 bases. The V segment lost 4 bases and the J segment 3 bases; nucleotides outside the gene matches: 6. This CDR3 comprises 14 residues. Germline CDR1 reads MNHNS; CDR2 reads SASEGT. CDR3 sequence reads: CASSGNWGGYEQYV. In DNA form, the CDR3 reads TGTGCCAGCAGTGGGAACTGGGGGGGCTACGAGCAGTACGTC.

V gene TRBV18 combines with J gene TRBJ2-5, with 13 bases identical to TRBD2. Germline lookup yields CDR1 KGHSH and CDR2 LQKENI. CDR3 size: 16 residues. V gave up 3 bases and J gave up 2 bases; unmatched junction bases: 3. For the CDR3, the DNA is TGTGCCAGCTCACCGCTGACTAGCGGGGGGCAAGAGACCCAGTACTTC. This gives the protein CASSPLTSGGQETQYF.

This rearrangement joins TRBV25-1 to TRBJ1-5; a possible D gene is TRBD1 (5 bases). V lost 4 bases and J 3 bases, leaving 10 bases between the germline ends. Germline values: CDR1 MGHDK, CDR2 SYGVNS. This CDR3 spans 14 amino acids. The DNA of the CDR3 is TGTGCCAGCAGTGGGGGGACCGCCAATCAGCCCCAGCATTTT. Amino acids: CASSGGTANQPQHF.

CDR3 sequence: CASSTTTGLDGYEQYF. CDR3 bases: TGTGCCAGCAGCACGACCACAGGGTTAGATGGCTACGAGCAGTACTTC. The chain is built from TRBV5-4 and TRBJ2-7; D may be TRBD1 (6 bases). V gave up 4 bases and J gave up 3 bases, with 20 bases separating them. Germline CDR1 reads SGHNT; CDR2 reads YYREEE (reference sequence). This CDR3 comprises 16 residues. The full variable domain, its missing parts supplied by reference TRBV5-4 and TRBJ2-7, is ETGVTQSPTHLIKTRGQQVTLRCSSQSGHNTVSWYQQALGQGPQFIFQYYREEENGRGNFPPRFSGLQFPNYSSELNVNALELDDSALYLCASSTTTGLDGYEQYFGPGTRLTVT.

The sample holds a few counts of this clone. The CDR3 region is CASSATGETEAFF. For the CDR3, the DNA is TGTGCCAGCAGCGCGACAGGGGAGACTGAAGCTTTCTTT. The V call is TRBV6-4, the J call TRBJ1-1; 8 bases map to TRBD1. V gave up 6 bases and J gave up 5 bases; unmatched junction bases: 5. There are 13 residues in the CDR3. Per the germline V gene, CDR1 is MRHNA and CDR2 is SNTAGT.

V is TRBV10-3 and J is TRBJ2-5; 8 nucleotides line up with TRBD1. This CDR3 is built from 14 residues. Germline V gene lookup returns CDR1 ENHRY and CDR2 SYGVKD. V was pared by 5 bases and J by 1 base, with 3 bases of the junction left unmatched. CDR3 nucleotides: TGTGCCATCAGTACCGACAGGGGCCAAGAGACCCAGTACTTC. Encoded protein: CAISTDRGQETQYF.

This chain connects TRBV12-5 to TRBJ1-2; D possibly corresponds to TRBD1 (5 bases). The CDR3 covers 17 residues. The germline gives CDR1 LGHNT, CDR2 FRNRAP. V shed 0 bases and J shed 6 bases, with 20 bases lying between them. The CDR3 DNA follows: TGTGCTAGTGGTTTGGTAGCCCCCGTGGGGCCGGGGGATGGCTACACCTTC. It yields the protein CASGLVAPVGPGDGYTF. The full variable domain, with the rest looked up from reference TRBV12-5 and TRBJ1-2, is DARVTQTPRHKVTEMGQEVTMRCQPILGHNTVFWYRQTMMQGLELLAYFRNRAPLDDSGMPKDRFSAEMPDATLATLKIQPSEPRDSAVYFCASGLVAPVGPGDGYTFGSGTRLTVV.

This clone appeared a few times. The chain has TRBV28 and TRBJ1-3; perhaps TRBD1 as D (5 bases). Trimming cost V 3 bases and J 0 bases, with 12 bases left between them. Germline loops: CDR1 MDHEN, CDR2 SYDVKM. The CDR3 totals 16 residues. The CDR3: CASSFTTVNSGNTIYF. As DNA, the CDR3 is TGTGCCAGCAGTTTCACGACAGTCAACTCTGGAAACACCATATATTTT.

This chain uses TRBV4-3 with TRBJ1-1; D possibly corresponds to TRBD1 (5 bases). Germline-derived CDR1 and CDR2 are LGHNA and YSLEER. The V and J ends lost 3 bases and 1 base respectively, with 9 bases between them. This CDR3 contains 14 residues. CDR3 coding DNA: TGCGCCAGCAGCCAGGGACGGGCGAACACTGAAGCTTTCTTT. It codes for CASSQGRANTEAFF.